This T cell receptor (beta chain) was identified during a study of T cells in Graves' hyperthyroidism and ophthalmopathy. Study-level points and caveats: Appearing also in blood were most of the thyroid clonotypes expanded above 0.001. Separating ophthalmopathy from stable hyperthyroidism was achieved by a 13 V-J model.

V dropped 3 bases and J dropped 5 bases, with 8 bases sitting between them. Germline CDR1 SEHNR, CDR2 FQNEAQ (reference sequence). The CDR3 extends over 14 amino acids. In its sample, this clonotype was seen many times. Its specificity is unknown. TCR beta CDR3 regions were amplified from RNA transcripts. HTBI primers were employed in a first-round RT-PCR of the TCR CDR3. TCRdb re-called the multiplex PCR reads with MiXCR, one entry per CDR3 protein. The data hold roughly 580,000 distinct CDR3 sequences, with around 14% observed a single time. Sequencing input: blood. The source of this sequence is a woman aged 25 to 39 with Graves' hyperthyroidism that later progressed to Graves' ophthalmopathy. J is TRBJ1-6 and V is TRBV7-9; no reliable D call. CDR3 sequence reads: CASSFATDNSPLHF. The CDR3 DNA reads TGTGCCAGCAGCTTCGCGACGGATAATTCACCCCTCCACTTT.